This entry is about one TCR beta chain. Its antigen is unknown. These data come from a study of shared clonotypes between healthy human individuals. Study-wide points: On the whole, naive subsets had larger estimated richness than memory subsets had.

There were no recent acute infections or vaccinations among the donors, who were healthy HIV-negative adults. Sequencing was performed with immunoSEQ multiplex PCR; in TCRdb, only in-frame clones are kept and a portion is missing. The sample yields 2,500,000 or so clones, approximately 94% seen once. CDR3 size: 14 residues. Germline CDR1 reads LNHDA; CDR2 reads SQIVND (reference sequence). The V gene lost 4 bases and the J gene lost 1 base, with 11 bases spanning the gap. This chain uses TRBV19 with TRBJ2-7; D perhaps matches TRBD2 (5 bases). Sequencing was performed on naive CD4+ T cells sorted from blood. The subset denotes: CD45RA+ positively selected. The sequence was obtained from a man in his late teens or twenties in good health. CDR3 sequence: CASSTPAGSYEQYF. The CDR3, as DNA: TGTGCCAGTAGTACCCCGGCGGGTTCCTACGAGCAGTACTTC.